These 27 T cell receptor beta chains were sequenced from one sample in a study of shared clonotypes between healthy human individuals (dated by TCRdb to 2020 to 2021). The library was generated by the immunoSEQ multiplex PCR assay. In its TCRdb copy, this immuneACCESS table keeps in-frame sequences only and misses some clones. Where compared with another copy, unresolved V genes explain less than half of these, and the others have no known cause. Across this sample there are around 1.9 million clones, with 85% to 95% seen only once. The ten largest clones take up more than 1.5% of the sample. CD8 naive samples were obtained by positive selection for CCR7 among CD45RO-negative cells, yielding a CD45RA+CCR7+ population from which TemRA cells were excluded. Sequenced sample: naive CD8+ T cells from PBMCs. The intended sense of this specimen's cell subset or site label: CD45RA+CCR7+. These receptors all stem from a man aged 18-30 years in good health. Some clones in this sample may be carry-over from other donors' samples.

The genes are TRBV7-2 and TRBJ1-3; no firm D call. The CDR3 runs to 16 residues. Germline assignment: CDR1 SGHTA and CDR2 FQGNSA. Between the trimmed V and J ends, which lost 3 bases and 0 bases, there was a span of 12 bases. The CDR3 nucleotides are TGTGCCAGCAGCTTCGGCAGGTCCTCCTCTGGAAACACCATATATTTT. This encodes CASSFGRSSSGNTIYF.

This chain joins TRBV7-8 and TRBJ2-2; D uncertain. The germline V and J ends were trimmed by 0 bases and 5 bases, with 13 bases remaining between them. This CDR3 is built from 16 residues. Germline CDR1 SGHVS, CDR2 FQNEAQ. In DNA form, the CDR3 reads TGTGCCAGCAGCTTAGCCCGGGCAGATCAAACCGGGGAGCTGTTTTTT. Protein sequence: CASSLARADQTGELFF.

The chain joins TRBV27 to TRBJ2-1; TRBD2 might be the D (6 bases). The CDR3 has 17 residues. Germline values: CDR1 MNHEY, CDR2 SMNVEV (reference sequence). Trimming pared 8 bases from V and 4 bases from J, leaving 24 bases between. The CDR3 sequence: CASAWILRAGYYNEQFF. The CDR3 DNA reads as TGTGCCAGCGCTTGGATCCTTCGGGCGGGATATTACAATGAGCAGTTCTTC.

The chain uses TRBV4-3 and TRBJ1-1, with 7 bases fitting TRBD1. Germline V gene data show CDR1 as LGHNA and CDR2 as YSLEER. Losses at the gene ends were 0 bases for V and 0 bases for J; bases not matched to a gene: 10. The CDR3 totals 18 residues. CDR3 nucleotide sequence: TGCGCCAGCAGCCAAGATAAGGGGGCAGCTTACCTGAACACTGAAGCTTTCTTT. It translates to CASSQDKGAAYLNTEAFF.

The chain combines TRBV7-9 with TRBJ1-1; TRBD1 aligns across 8 bases. This CDR3 contains 13 residues. Germline loops: CDR1 SEHNR, CDR2 FQNEAQ (reference sequence). The trim removed 5 bases at V and 6 bases at J, leaving 5 bases unmatched. CDR3 nucleotide sequence: TGTGCCAGCAGCCCGGACAGGGCCTCTGAAGCTTTCTTT. Translation gives CASSPDRASEAFF.

On this clone: Other DNA variants within this sample encode the same CDR3. The CDR3 DNA follows: TGTGCCAGCAGGGGACTCTCCTACGAGCAGTACTTC. It is translated as CASRGLSYEQYF. This chain connects TRBV28 to TRBJ2-7; perhaps TRBD2 as D (6 bases). CDR1 is MDHEN and CDR2 is SYDVKM in the germline V gene. Trimming took off 6 bases at V and 0 bases at J, with 6 bases between the two ends. CDR3 length: 12 amino acids.

The rearrangement joins TRBV5-4 to TRBJ2-1, with TRBD2 matching over 11 bases. With 1 base clipped from V and 9 bases from J, the junction kept 6 bases outside the gene matches. CDR3 length: 15 residues. Germline lookup yields CDR1 SGHNT and CDR2 YYREEE (reference sequence). The CDR3 nucleotides read TGTGCCAGCAGCTTGCGGCTAGCGGGAGGAGGTGAGCAGTTCTTC. This translates into CASSLRLAGGGEQFF.

The chain uses TRBV28 and TRBJ2-5; D remains unclear. V was trimmed by 4 bases and J by 5 bases, leaving 14 bases between them. From germline, CDR1 is MDHEN and CDR2 SYDVKM. There are 14 residues in the CDR3. This CDR3 reads CASSSNDGFETQYF. The CDR3 DNA reads as TGTGCCAGCAGTTCCAATGATGGATTTGAGACCCAGTACTTC.

In DNA, the CDR3 is TGTGCCAGCAGTTTCAAGACTAGCGGGAGGCACGAGCAGTACTTC. Its translation is CASSFKTSGRHEQYF. The chain couples TRBV7-9 to TRBJ2-7, with 13 bases lining up with TRBD2. With 6 bases clipped from V and 5 bases from J, the junction kept 7 bases outside the gene matches. CDR3 length: 15 residues. Germline CDR1 reads SEHNR; CDR2 reads FQNEAQ (reference sequence).

The J gene is TRBJ2-6, the V gene TRBV28; D remains unclear. CDR3 length: 15 residues. The germline gives CDR1 MDHEN, CDR2 SYDVKM. Trimming took off 5 bases at V and 0 bases at J, with 8 bases between the two ends. CDR3 protein: CASSQFFSGANVLTF. CDR3 nucleotides: TGTGCCAGCAGTCAATTTTTCTCTGGGGCCAACGTCCTGACTTTC. The full variable domain, with the rest looked up from reference TRBV28 and TRBJ2-6, is DVKVTQSSRYLVKRTGEKVFLECVQDMDHENMFWYRQDPGLGLRLIYFSYDVKMKEKGDIPEGYSVSREKKERFSLILESASTNQTSMYLCASSQFFSGANVLTFGAGSRLTVL.

This clone occurred once. The genes are TRBV9 and TRBJ2-1; 8 positions match TRBD2. Per the germline V gene, CDR1 is SGDLS and CDR2 is YYNGEE. The length of the CDR3 is 16 residues. The V and J ends lost 4 bases and 9 bases, in that order; junction bases with no gene match: 15. For the CDR3, the DNA is TGTGCCAGCAGCCCACATGCGGGAGGTATTCTACTTGAGCAGTTCTTC. This translates into CASSPHAGGILLEQFF.

The V call is TRBV12-5, the J call TRBJ2-5, with a weak D call TRBD2 (6 bases). The germline V gene has CDR1 LGHNT and CDR2 FRNRAP. The CDR3 has 13 amino acids. The V end lost 6 bases, the J end lost 5 bases, and 13 bases lay between the germline ends. The CDR3 protein is CASGAGAGETQYF. The CDR3 region has the DNA TGTGCTAGTGGGGCCGGAGCGGGTGAGACCCAGTACTTC.

The rearrangement uses TRBV9 and TRBJ2-7, with D unclear. V dropped 4 bases and J dropped 3 bases, with 5 bases sitting between them. The length of the CDR3 is 11 residues. Germline V gene sequence: CDR1 SGDLS, CDR2 YYNGEE. This CDR3 is CASSKDYEQYF. CDR3 DNA sequence: TGTGCCAGCAGCAAAGACTACGAGCAGTACTTC.

CDR3 in DNA: TGTGCCAGCAGCTTAGGGGCACAGAACACTGAAGCTTTCTTT. Translating it yields CASSLGAQNTEAFF. The chain carries TRBV7-8 and TRBJ1-1, with D unresolved. The CDR3 is made up of 14 amino acids. Germline lookup yields CDR1 SGHVS and CDR2 FQNEAQ. V lost 1 base and J lost 1, with 7 bases in between.

V gene TRBV11-2 combines with J gene TRBJ2-7; TRBD2 matches at 8 bases. Trimming at V came to 0 bases and at J to 2 bases, leaving 3 bases not matched to a gene. Per germline, CDR1 SGHAT and CDR2 FQNNGV. This CDR3 has 15 residues. In DNA, the CDR3 is TGTGCCAGCAGCTTAGACCGGGGGGGAACCTACGAGCAGTACTTC. This codes for CASSLDRGGTYEQYF.

This clone was observed a few times. This CDR3 is also generated by other DNA sequences in the sample. The genes are TRBV29-1 and TRBJ1-1, with D hard to call. The germline gives CDR1 SQVTM, CDR2 ANQGSEA. The V end lost 3 bases, the J end lost 1 base, and 6 bases lay between the germline ends. The CDR3 runs to 12 residues. CDR3 DNA: TGCAGCGTTGATCTGGGGAACACTGAAGCTTTCTTT. Translated, it gives CSVDLGNTEAFF.

The chain couples TRBV7-9 to TRBJ1-3; 7 positions agree with TRBD1. The germline V gene encodes CDR1 SEHNR and CDR2 FQNEAQ (reference sequence). The CDR3 contains 14 residues. With 6 bases clipped from V and 2 bases from J, the junction kept 4 bases outside the gene matches. CDR3 in amino acids: CASRDGQAGNTIYF. In DNA, the CDR3 is TGTGCCAGCAGGGACGGACAGGCTGGAAACACCATATATTTT.

This clone was observed once. Written as DNA, the CDR3 is TGTGCCAGCAGTTTTAAACGGCGGGAAGAGACCCAGTACTTC. This sequence encodes CASSFKRREETQYF. The V and J genes are TRBV28 and TRBJ2-5; TRBD2 might be the D (5 bases). The germline gives CDR1 MDHEN, CDR2 SYDVKM. Trimming took off 3 bases at V and 3 bases at J, with 11 bases between the two ends. The length of the CDR3 is 14 residues.

The chain joins TRBV19 to TRBJ1-1; TRBD1 aligns across 7 bases. Germline V gene data show CDR1 as LNHDA and CDR2 as SQIVND (reference sequence). This CDR3 spans 14 amino acids. Trimming removed 2 bases from V and 3 bases from J; junction bases left unmatched: 3. The CDR3 DNA reads as TGTGCCAGTAGTATACAGGGGGTTGACACTGAAGCTTTCTTT. It translates to CASSIQGVDTEAFF.

The chain employs TRBV4-1 and TRBJ1-1; TRBD1 matches at 9 bases. The CDR3 totals 15 residues. After removal of 4 bases from V and 1 base from J, the junction contained 4 bases not matched to a gene. Germline V gives CDR1 MGHRA, CDR2 YSYEKL. The CDR3 bases are TGCGCCAGCAGCCGCTGGACAGGGGAGAACACTGAAGCTTTCTTT. It codes for CASSRWTGENTEAFF.

This clone was counted once. The V call is TRBV30, the J call TRBJ2-3; TRBD2 matches at 10 bases. The V and J ends lost 5 bases and 2 bases, in that order; junction bases with no gene match: 13. Germline V gene sequence: CDR1 GTSNPN, CDR2 SVGIG (reference sequence). CDR3 length: 17 amino acids. The CDR3 DNA sequence: TGTGCCTGGGCCGTACGTCAGCGGGAGGGATACACAGATACGCAGTATTTT. Protein product: CAWAVRQREGYTDTQYF. Based on the CDR3 plus reference TRBV30 and TRBJ2-3, the full variable domain is SQTIHQWPATLVQPVGSPLSLECTVEGTSNPNLYWYRQAAGRGLQLLFYSVGIGQISSEVPQNLSASRPQDRQFILSSKKLLLSDSGFYLCAWAVRQREGYTDTQYFGPGTRLTVL.

This chain joins TRBV6-5 and TRBJ1-4, with 7 positions matching TRBD1. CDR1 MNHEY and CDR2 SVGAGI come from the germline V gene. The CDR3 has 16 amino acids. V shed 4 bases and J 0 bases; nucleotides not matched to a gene: 5. The CDR3 reads CASSWDSLATNEKLFF. The CDR3 DNA follows: TGTGCCAGCAGTTGGGACAGTCTTGCAACTAATGAAAAACTGTTTTTT.

The CDR3 loop is CSVESLRFYNEQFF. The CDR3 DNA is TGCAGCGTTGAGTCGTTGCGATTCTACAATGAGCAGTTCTTC. The V call is TRBV29-1, the J call TRBJ2-1; unclear D gene. From germline, CDR1 is SQVTM and CDR2 ANQGSEA. V lost 3 bases and J 3 bases, leaving 12 bases between the germline ends. The CDR3 is 14 residues long.

J is TRBJ1-1 and V is TRBV19; perhaps TRBD1 as D (5 bases). CDR3 length: 14 residues. Per germline, CDR1 LNHDA and CDR2 SQIVND (reference sequence). V lost 8 bases, J lost 3 bases, and 16 bases lay in between. In DNA, the CDR3 is TGTGCCAGTCGCCGACCAGGGATTTACACTGAAGCTTTCTTT. It codes for CASRRPGIYTEAFF.

In the case of this clone: Other DNA sequences in this specimen translate into the identical CDR3. CDR3: CASSLGGGANTGELFF. CDR3 DNA sequence: TGTGCCAGCAGCTTAGGGGGCGGAGCGAACACCGGGGAGCTGTTTTTT. The chain links TRBV7-8 to TRBJ2-2, with D possibly matching TRBD1 (5 bases). The germline gives CDR1 SGHVS, CDR2 FQNEAQ. Trimming took off 1 base at V and 0 bases at J, with 9 bases between the two ends. This CDR3 region has 16 residues.

J is TRBJ2-3 and V is TRBV2; 11 bases agree with TRBD2. The CDR3 is 17 amino acids. J was trimmed by 4 bases and V by 1 base; bases with no gene match: 7. Germline CDR1 reads SNHLY; CDR2 reads FYNNEI. The CDR3 reads CASSEGLAGWGPDTQYF. The DNA of the CDR3 is TGTGCCAGCAGTGAAGGACTAGCGGGATGGGGACCAGATACGCAGTATTTT.

The table lists this clone with a count of one. The V gene is TRBV6-6, the J gene TRBJ2-7; maybe TRBD2 (6 bases). Trimming took 4 bases from V and 3 from J, leaving 10 bases between them. The CDR3 is made up of 13 amino acids. Germline V gives CDR1 MNHNY, CDR2 SVGAGI (reference sequence). The DNA of the CDR3 is TGTGCCAGCAGTTCGGGACTGAACTACGAGCAGTACTTC. It specifies CASSSGLNYEQYF.